One sample yielded the 26 T cell receptor beta chains listed below, sequenced in a study of beta chain features in type 1 diabetes. Overall study findings and caveats: Shortening of TCRB CDR3s, moderate but significant, appeared in all four CD4+ subsets of Type 1 diabetes patients.

The investigators reverse transcribed all of the isolated RNA, so they sequenced expressed TCRB transcripts. TCRdb's table, derived via immunoSEQ multiplex PCR, lists solely in-frame clones and lacks some. The sample includes hundreds of thousands of clones, around 15% of them seen just once. No antigen has been identified for these receptors. Input material: naive CD4+ T cells from blood. All receptors derive from a man younger than 30 with type 1 diabetes.

J is TRBJ2-5 and V is TRBV18; unclear D gene. CDR1 and CDR2 from the germline V gene are KGHSH and LQKENI. V was clipped by 2 bases and J by 0 bases, with 7 bases between them. The CDR3 length is 14 residues. The CDR3 reads CASSPRSNQETQYF. The DNA for the CDR3 is TGTGCCAGCTCACCAAGGAGCAACCAAGAGACCCAGTACTTC.

The J gene is TRBJ2-2, the V gene TRBV9, with D tentatively TRBD1 (6 bases). This CDR3 comprises 16 residues. Germline lookup yields CDR1 SGDLS and CDR2 YYNGEE. Deletions cut 1 base from V and 1 base from J, with 11 bases between. CDR3 nucleotide sequence: TGTGCCAGCAGCGTAAGCCGACAGGTGAACACCGGGGAGCTGTTTTTT. Translated: CASSVSRQVNTGELFF. Filled out from reference TRBV9 and TRBJ2-2, the complete variable domain reads DSGVTQTPKHLITATGQRVTLRCSPRSGDLSVYWYQQSLDQGLQFLIQYYNGEERAKGNILERFSAQQFPDLHSELNLSSLELGDSALYFCASSVSRQVNTGELFFGEGSRLTVL.

In this sample, this clone turned up a few times. The chain joins TRBV6-4 to TRBJ1-2, with 9 positions matching TRBD1. Germline V gene data show CDR1 as MRHNA and CDR2 as SNTAGT. With V trimmed by 3 bases and J by 6 bases, 2 bases remained unmatched. The CDR3 runs 13 residues. This CDR3 is CASSEGQGDGYTF. Written as DNA, the CDR3 is TGTGCCAGCAGTGAGGGACAGGGTGATGGCTACACCTTC.

The rearrangement joins TRBV30 to TRBJ1-2; TRBD1 matches at 7 bases. Per the germline V gene, CDR1 is GTSNPN and CDR2 is SVGIG (reference sequence). V lost 2 bases, J lost 5 bases, and 5 bases stayed unmatched. The CDR3 runs to 13 residues. CDR3 nucleotides: TGTGCCTGGAGTTCAGGACAGGAGTATGGCTACACCTTC. This translates into CAWSSGQEYGYTF.

As for this clone: This same CDR3 is encoded by further DNA sequences in the sample. The CDR3 reads CASSQDSNQPQHF. Written as DNA, the CDR3 is TGTGCCAGCAGCCAAGATAGCAATCAGCCCCAGCATTTT. The chain carries TRBV14 and TRBJ1-5; D unclear. Germline assignment: CDR1 SGHDN and CDR2 FVKESK. Deletions cut 0 bases from V and 0 bases from J, with 0 bases between. The CDR3 runs to 13 residues. Full variable domain (outside the CDR3, taken from reference TRBV14 and TRBJ1-5): EAGVTQFPSHSVIEKGQTVTLRCDPISGHDNLYWYRRVMGKEIKFLLHFVKESKQDESGMPNNRFLAERTGGTYSTLKVQPAELEDSGVYFCASSQDSNQPQHFGDGTRLSIL.

This clone was counted between two and nine times. The chain couples TRBV13 to TRBJ2-1, with D uncertain. CDR3 size: 14 residues. V shed 0 bases and J shed 0 bases, with 3 bases lying between them. Germline V gene sequence: CDR1 PRHDT, CDR2 FYEKMQ (reference sequence). In DNA form, the CDR3 reads TGTGCCAGCAGCTTAGGGATCTCCTACAATGAGCAGTTCTTC. As protein: CASSLGISYNEQFF.

This clone was observed a few times. The CDR3 loop reads CASSLVVGLETQYF. The CDR3 DNA sequence: TGTGCCAGCAGTTTAGTCGTAGGGCTAGAGACCCAGTACTTC. V and J are TRBV27 and TRBJ2-5; D is unclear. V gave up 2 bases and J gave up 4 bases, with 11 bases separating them. This CDR3 has 14 residues. The germline gives CDR1 MNHEY, CDR2 SMNVEV (reference sequence).

This clone has only a few counts. V usage is TRBV6-5 and J usage is TRBJ1-2, with D perhaps matching TRBD1 (5 bases). Trimming took off 6 bases at V and 5 bases at J, with 16 bases between the two ends. Per the germline V gene, CDR1 is MNHEY and CDR2 is SVGAGI. The CDR3 spans 14 residues. CDR3 loop: CASRTGQSPYGYTF. The CDR3 DNA sequence: TGTGCCAGCAGAACCGGACAAAGCCCATATGGCTACACCTTC.

The chain couples TRBV5-4 to TRBJ1-2; no clear D gene. V lost 4 bases and J lost 8, with 15 bases in between. Germline V gene lookup returns CDR1 SGHNT and CDR2 YYREEE (reference sequence). CDR3 length: 13 amino acids. This chain's CDR3 is CASSRMGMHGYTF. The CDR3 DNA follows: TGTGCCAGCAGCCGGATGGGGATGCACGGCTACACCTTC.

The rearrangement links TRBV5-1 to TRBJ1-1; 8 nucleotides match TRBD1. Germline V lookup: CDR1 SGHRS, CDR2 YFSETQ. V lost 0 bases, J lost 8 bases, and 6 bases stayed unmatched. The CDR3 extends over 14 amino acids. The CDR3 DNA is TGCGCCAGCAGCTTGGCACAGGGGGGTGACGAAGCTTTCTTT. This sequence encodes CASSLAQGGDEAFF.

The chain has TRBV9 and TRBJ1-2; the D gene is possibly TRBD1 (6 bases). CDR1 is SGDLS, CDR2 YYNGEE, per germline. Deletions cut 4 bases from V and 0 bases from J, with 10 bases between. CDR3 size: 14 residues. The CDR3 reads CASSQDSTNYGYTF. The CDR3 nucleotides read TGTGCCAGCAGCCAGGACAGTACTAACTATGGCTACACCTTC.

The chain couples TRBV2 to TRBJ2-5; a weak D match, TRBD2 (6 bases). The CDR3 runs to 13 residues. The germline CDR1 and CDR2 sequences are SNHLY and FYNNEI. With 4 bases removed from V and 5 bases from J, the gap between germline ends came to 11 bases. The DNA for the CDR3 is TGTGCCAGCAGTGCGGGGGATAGTGAGACCCAGTACTTC. Translating gives CASSAGDSETQYF. Full variable domain (missing parts from reference TRBV2 and TRBJ2-5): EPEVTQTPSHQVTQMGQEVILRCVPISNHLYFYWYRQILGQKVEFLVSFYNNEISEKSEIFDDQFSVERPDGSNFTLKIRSTKLEDSAMYFCASSAGDSETQYFGPGTRLLVL.

This clone was seen more than once but under ten times. This chain connects TRBV30 to TRBJ2-7; no clear D gene. CDR1 GTSNPN and CDR2 SVGIG come from the germline V gene (reference sequence). Deletions cut 4 bases from V and 0 bases from J, with 7 bases between. The CDR3 has 12 amino acids. In DNA, the CDR3 is TGTGCCTGGAAGGCAGTCTCCTACGAGCAGTACTTC. It is translated as CAWKAVSYEQYF.

This clone was detected a few times. In DNA form, the CDR3 reads TGTGCCTGGAACCTGGGACAGTCATTCACTGAAGCTTTCTTT. Its protein product is CAWNLGQSFTEAFF. V gene TRBV30 combines with J gene TRBJ1-1; 7 bases map to TRBD1. J gave up 4 bases and V 4 bases, and 9 bases lay outside the gene matches. CDR3 length: 14 residues. In germline, CDR1 is GTSNPN, CDR2 SVGIG (reference sequence).

This clone was detected a few times. The rearrangement links TRBV30 to TRBJ2-2; 7 positions match TRBD2. The CDR3 spans 17 residues. Germline loops: CDR1 GTSNPN, CDR2 SVGIG (reference sequence). Trimming took 0 bases from V and 2 from J; bases not matched to a gene: 9. The CDR3 spells CAWSVRASGDNTGELFF. The CDR3 DNA reads TGTGCCTGGAGTGTACGAGCGAGCGGGGACAACACCGGGGAGCTGTTTTTT. The full variable domain, rest sourced from reference TRBV30 and TRBJ2-2, is SQTIHQWPATLVQPVGSPLSLECTVEGTSNPNLYWYRQAAGRGLQLLFYSVGIGQISSEVPQNLSASRPQDRQFILSSKKLLLSDSGFYLCAWSVRASGDNTGELFFGEGSRLTVL.

This clone was picked up a small number of times. The chain joins TRBV4-2 to TRBJ1-1; D is unclear. The CDR3 is 15 residues long. Per germline, CDR1 LGHNA and CDR2 YNFKEQ. The V and J ends lost 0 bases and 2 bases respectively, with 10 bases between them. As DNA, the CDR3 is TGTGCCAGCAGCCAAGATCTGGTGGAAAACACTGAAGCTTTCTTT. This codes for CASSQDLVENTEAFF.

This clone appeared a few times. The V gene is TRBV7-2, the J gene TRBJ1-2; 9 bases align to TRBD1. The ends lost 5 bases at V and 3 bases at J; junction bases unmatched: 7. Germline loops: CDR1 SGHTA, CDR2 FQGNSA. The CDR3 length is 15 residues. Here the CDR3 DNA reads TGTGCCAGCAGCGCCGGGACAGGGATACACTATGGCTACACCTTC. Protein sequence: CASSAGTGIHYGYTF.

This clone was observed a few times. This sequence joins TRBV11-1 and TRBJ2-1; 10 nucleotides line up with TRBD1. V dropped 4 bases and J dropped 8; count of bases not matched to a gene: 5. The CDR3 loop spans 14 amino acids. CDR1 is SGHAT, CDR2 FQDESV, per germline (reference sequence). The CDR3 sequence: CASSSGQGFDEQFF. As DNA, the CDR3 is TGTGCCAGCAGCTCGGGACAGGGGTTTGATGAGCAGTTCTTC.

This clone was counted only a few times. The chain carries TRBV6-4 and TRBJ2-3; TRBD2 agrees at 9 bases. The CDR3 is 14 residues long. With 4 bases clipped from V and 3 bases from J, the junction kept 2 bases outside the gene matches. CDR1 is MRHNA and CDR2 is SNTAGT in the germline V gene. This CDR3 is CASSVAGVTDTQYF. Written as DNA, the CDR3 is TGTGCCAGCAGTGTAGCGGGAGTGACAGATACGCAGTATTTT.

This clone has more than one count but fewer than ten. The chain couples TRBV7-2 to TRBJ1-4, with D possibly being TRBD1 (6 bases). The CDR3 runs 15 residues. Per germline, CDR1 SGHTA and CDR2 FQGNSA. V dropped 5 bases and J dropped 5 bases, with 15 bases sitting between them. The chain's CDR3 is CASSRLGQMNEKLFF. The CDR3 DNA reads TGTGCCAGCAGCAGGTTGGGACAAATGAATGAAAAACTGTTTTTT. Full variable domain (missing parts from reference TRBV7-2 and TRBJ1-4): GAGVSQSPSNKVTEKGKDVELRCDPISGHTALYWYRQSLGQGLEFLIYFQGNSAPDKSGLPSDRFSAERTGGSVSTLTIQRTQQEDSAVYLCASSRLGQMNEKLFFGSGTQLSVL.

The chain uses TRBV2 and TRBJ2-5; a weak D match, TRBD1 (5 bases). V lost 8 bases and J 3 bases, leaving 19 bases between the germline ends. There are 15 residues in the CDR3. The germline gives CDR1 SNHLY, CDR2 FYNNEI. This chain's CDR3 is CASSESWGREETQYF. The CDR3 DNA follows: TGTGCCAGCTCGGAGAGCTGGGGCAGGGAAGAGACCCAGTACTTC. Variable domain in full (rest from reference TRBV2 and TRBJ2-5): EPEVTQTPSHQVTQMGQEVILRCVPISNHLYFYWYRQILGQKVEFLVSFYNNEISEKSEIFDDQFSVERPDGSNFTLKIRSTKLEDSAMYFCASSESWGREETQYFGPGTRLLVL.

The chain combines TRBV7-9 with TRBJ2-7, with D possibly TRBD2 on 5 matching bases. The CDR3 spans 13 residues. In germline, CDR1 is SEHNR, CDR2 FQNEAQ (reference sequence). Trimming removed 6 bases at V and 6 bases at J, with 15 bases between. The DNA of the CDR3 is TGTGCCAGCAGTTGGACGGCGGGCCTCGAGCAGTACTTC. Translating gives CASSWTAGLEQYF. The full variable domain, completed using reference TRBV7-9 and TRBJ2-7, is DTGVSQNPRHKITKRGQNVTFRCDPISEHNRLYWYRQTLGQGPEFLTYFQNEAQLEKSRLLSDRFSAERPKGSFSTLEIQRTEQGDSAMYLCASSWTAGLEQYFGPGTRLTVT.

This clone was seen more than once but under ten times. The CDR3 DNA follows: TGCGCCAGCTCCGAGGGACGCGGCTATGGCTACACCTTC. Residues: CASSEGRGYGYTF. The chain couples TRBV5-1 to TRBJ1-2, with D possibly TRBD1 on 5 matching bases. Germline CDR1 is SGHRS and CDR2 is YFSETQ. The germline V and J ends were trimmed by 7 bases and 4 bases, with 14 bases remaining between them. This CDR3 contains 13 residues.

This chain connects TRBV6-5 to TRBJ1-2; D not certain. CDR3 length: 15 amino acids. From germline, CDR1 is MNHEY and CDR2 SVGAGI. Trimming shortened V by 6 bases and J by 4 bases, and 18 bases separated the two germline ends. Written as DNA, the CDR3 is TGTGCCAGCAGCCCTTTCTACGCTGGTACCTATGGCTACACCTTC. This gives the protein CASSPFYAGTYGYTF.

This clone has only a few counts. The chain combines TRBV7-2 with TRBJ1-1; D is unclear. V lost 4 bases and J lost 1, with 10 bases in between. This CDR3 comprises 14 residues. Germline V CDR1 and CDR2: SGHTA, FQGNSA. This CDR3 is CASSSDLRNTEAFF. CDR3 DNA: TGTGCCAGCAGCTCTGATCTCAGGAACACTGAAGCTTTCTTT.

The V call is TRBV4-3, the J call TRBJ2-1; D possibly corresponds to TRBD1 (6 bases). The CDR3 has 16 residues. Trimming shortened V by 4 bases and J by 5 bases, and 18 bases separated the two germline ends. Per the germline V gene, CDR1 is LGHNA and CDR2 is YSLEER. The CDR3 nucleotides read TGCGCCAGCAGCCGGACAGCGGCGACCGGGCACAATGAGCAGTTCTTC. This encodes CASSRTAATGHNEQFF.